What follows are 7 T cell receptor beta chains derived from one specimen sequenced in a study of T-cell memory formation after mild COVID-19. TCRdb redid the calling of the 5' RACE reads with MiXCR, one entry per CDR3 protein. The sample contains about 150,000 distinct CDR3 sequences, under 30% of which appear only once. Sequencing was done on a sample of PBMCs or a T cell subset sorted from them (not recorded which). The receptor set was obtained from an adult woman who had mild COVID-19 (a few samples of this study predate the infection). Cell type and time point are not known.

The V and J genes are TRBV2 and TRBJ1-2; no definite D call. Germline CDR1 and CDR2: SNHLY and FYNNEI. The CDR3 consists of 14 residues. Trimming left V 3 bases short and J 8 bases short, with 16 bases between. The CDR3 bases are TGTGCCAGCAGTGATGTTGGCAGGTGGCCGGGCTACACCTTC. This sequence encodes CASSDVGRWPGYTF.

The sample holds a few counts of this clonotype. The V and J genes are TRBV9 and TRBJ1-1; the D is unclear. With 0 bases removed from V and 3 bases from J, the gap between germline ends came to 6 bases. Looked up from germline, CDR1 is SGDLS and CDR2 is YYNGEE. The length of the CDR3 is 13 residues. The CDR3 protein is CASSVVADTEAFF. DNA of the CDR3: TGTGCCAGCAGCGTAGTGGCCGACACTGAAGCTTTCTTT.

In its sample, this clonotype was seen a few times. This chain connects TRBV6-2 or TRBV6-3 to TRBJ2-2; D not resolved. V dropped 4 bases and J dropped 7 bases, with 22 bases sitting between them. Germline CDR1 and CDR2: MNHEY and SVGEGT. This CDR3 has 17 residues. The CDR3 coding sequence is TGTGCCAGCAGTTCCACCACTCTAGTTTGGTATAGCGGGGAGCTGTTTTTT. It codes for CASSSTTLVWYSGELFF.

Judged by abundance, this clonotype is medium-sized. The genes are TRBV6-2 or TRBV6-3 and TRBJ2-1, with D unclear. V shed 4 bases and J shed 0 bases, with 7 bases lying between them. Germline-derived CDR1 and CDR2 are MNHEY and SVGEGT. This CDR3 region has 14 residues. The CDR3 loop is CASSSDPSYNEQFF. CDR3 sequence (DNA): TGTGCCAGCAGTTCGGATCCCTCCTACAATGAGCAGTTCTTC.

In its sample, this clonotype was seen a few times. This chain connects TRBV7-9 to TRBJ2-3; D unclear. Germline CDR1 SEHNR, CDR2 FQNEAQ (reference sequence). The CDR3 contains 9 residues. Deletions cut 8 bases from V and 4 bases from J, with 1 base between. CDR3 in amino acids: CASPDTQYF. The CDR3 DNA follows: TGTGCCAGCCCAGATACGCAGTATTTT.

The chain combines TRBV7-9 with TRBJ1-1; TRBD1 matches at 7 bases. This CDR3 has 15 residues. Losses at the gene ends were 3 bases for V and 3 bases for J; bases not matched to a gene: 7. Germline V CDR1 and CDR2: SEHNR, FQNEAQ (reference sequence). The CDR3 region has the DNA TGTGCCAGCAGCTTTAGGGGGCGTGGGGACACTGAAGCTTTCTTT. Translated, it gives CASSFRGRGDTEAFF.

This clonotype has just a few counts. This sequence joins TRBV4-3 and TRBJ2-5, with D tentatively TRBD2 (6 bases). The CDR3 consists of 15 residues. Trimming took 2 bases from V and 1 from J, leaving 11 bases between them. Germline V gives CDR1 LGHNA, CDR2 YSLEER. The CDR3 sequence: CASSQTGSTQETQYF. In DNA form, the CDR3 reads TGCGCCAGCAGCCAAACCGGGAGCACCCAAGAGACCCAGTACTTC.